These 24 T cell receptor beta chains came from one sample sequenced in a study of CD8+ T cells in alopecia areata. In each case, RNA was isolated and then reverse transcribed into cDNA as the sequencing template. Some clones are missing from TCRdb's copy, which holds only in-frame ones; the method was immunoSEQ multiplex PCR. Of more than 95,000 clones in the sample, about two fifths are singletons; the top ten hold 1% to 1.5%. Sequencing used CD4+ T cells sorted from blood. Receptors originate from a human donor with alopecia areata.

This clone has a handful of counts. The chain's CDR3 is CASSADINEQFF. CDR3 nucleotide sequence: TGTGCCAGCTCAGCGGATATCAATGAGCAGTTCTTC. The genes are TRBV18 and TRBJ2-1; D uncertain. V was shortened by 5 bases and J by 6 bases, with 8 bases between the two germline ends. Germline lookup yields CDR1 KGHSH and CDR2 LQKENI. The CDR3 is 12 residues long.

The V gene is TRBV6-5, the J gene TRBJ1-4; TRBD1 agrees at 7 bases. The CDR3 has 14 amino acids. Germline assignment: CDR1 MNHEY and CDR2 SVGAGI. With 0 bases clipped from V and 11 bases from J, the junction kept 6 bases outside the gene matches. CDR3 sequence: CASSYSGQGEKLFF. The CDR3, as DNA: TGTGCCAGCAGTTACTCCGGGCAGGGGGAGAAACTGTTTTTT.

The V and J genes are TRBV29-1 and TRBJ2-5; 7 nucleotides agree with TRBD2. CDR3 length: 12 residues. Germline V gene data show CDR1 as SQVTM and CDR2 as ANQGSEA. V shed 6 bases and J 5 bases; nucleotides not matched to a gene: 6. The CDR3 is CSVAGLRETQYF. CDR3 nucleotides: TGCAGCGTAGCGGGGTTGAGGGAGACCCAGTACTTC.

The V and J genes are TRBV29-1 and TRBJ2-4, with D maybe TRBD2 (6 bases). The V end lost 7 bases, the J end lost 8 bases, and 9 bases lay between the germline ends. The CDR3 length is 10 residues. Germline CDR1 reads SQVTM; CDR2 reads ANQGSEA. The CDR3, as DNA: TGCAGCGGACTAGTAGACATTCAGTACTTC. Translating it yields CSGLVDIQYF.

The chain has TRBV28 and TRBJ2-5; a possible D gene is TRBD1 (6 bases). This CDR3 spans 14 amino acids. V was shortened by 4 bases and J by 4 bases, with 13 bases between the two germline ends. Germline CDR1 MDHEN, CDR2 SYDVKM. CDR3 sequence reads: CASSSYTGLETQYF. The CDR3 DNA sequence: TGTGCCAGCAGTTCATACACAGGGTTAGAGACCCAGTACTTC. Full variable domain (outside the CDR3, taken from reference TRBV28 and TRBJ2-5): DVKVTQSSRYLVKRTGEKVFLECVQDMDHENMFWYRQDPGLGLRLIYFSYDVKMKEKGDIPEGYSVSREKKERFSLILESASTNQTSMYLCASSSYTGLETQYFGPGTRLLVL.

CDR3 loop: CASSEWARREGGDTQYF. CDR3 DNA sequence: TGCGCCAGCAGTGAGTGGGCGCGGCGGGAGGGCGGCGATACGCAGTATTTT. The chain links TRBV10-2 to TRBJ2-3; 9 bases are a match to TRBD2. The ends lost 1 base at V and 6 bases at J; junction bases unmatched: 11. The V gene's germline CDR1 is WSHSY and CDR2 SAAADI. The CDR3 is made up of 17 amino acids.

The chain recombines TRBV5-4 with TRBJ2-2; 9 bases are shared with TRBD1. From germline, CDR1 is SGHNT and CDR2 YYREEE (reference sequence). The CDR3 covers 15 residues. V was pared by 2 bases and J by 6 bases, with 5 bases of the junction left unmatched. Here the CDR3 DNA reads TGTGCCAGCAGCTTACCGGACAGGGGATCCGGGGAGCTGTTTTTT. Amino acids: CASSLPDRGSGELFF.

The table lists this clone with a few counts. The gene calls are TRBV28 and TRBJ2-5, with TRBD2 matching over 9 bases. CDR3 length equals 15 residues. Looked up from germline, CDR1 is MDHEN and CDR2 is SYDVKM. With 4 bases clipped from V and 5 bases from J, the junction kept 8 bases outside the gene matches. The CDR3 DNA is TGTGCCAGCAGTTCCGGTAGCGGGGGAAGGGAGACCCAGTACTTC. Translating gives CASSSGSGGRETQYF. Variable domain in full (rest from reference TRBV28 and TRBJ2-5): DVKVTQSSRYLVKRTGEKVFLECVQDMDHENMFWYRQDPGLGLRLIYFSYDVKMKEKGDIPEGYSVSREKKERFSLILESASTNQTSMYLCASSSGSGGRETQYFGPGTRLLVL.

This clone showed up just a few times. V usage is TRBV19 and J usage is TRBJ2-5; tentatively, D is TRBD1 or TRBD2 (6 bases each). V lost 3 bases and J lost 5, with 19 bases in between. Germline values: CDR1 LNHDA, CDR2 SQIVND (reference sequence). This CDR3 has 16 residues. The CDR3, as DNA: TGTGCCAGTAGTATTTCGTCGGGGGCATCTAGGGAGACCCAGTACTTC. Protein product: CASSISSGASRETQYF.

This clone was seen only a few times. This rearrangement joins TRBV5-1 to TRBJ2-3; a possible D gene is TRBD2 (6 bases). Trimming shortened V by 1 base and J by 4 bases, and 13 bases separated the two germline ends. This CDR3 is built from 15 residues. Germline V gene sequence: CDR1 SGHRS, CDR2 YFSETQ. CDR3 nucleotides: TGCGCCAGCAGCTTGATCGGGAGCGTCCCAGATACGCAGTATTTT. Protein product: CASSLIGSVPDTQYF. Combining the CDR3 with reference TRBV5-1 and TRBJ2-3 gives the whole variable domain KAGVTQTPRYLIKTRGQQVTLSCSPISGHRSVSWYQQTPGQGLQFLFEYFSETQRNKGNFPGRFSGRQFSNSRSEMNVSTLELGDSALYLCASSLIGSVPDTQYFGPGTRLTVL.

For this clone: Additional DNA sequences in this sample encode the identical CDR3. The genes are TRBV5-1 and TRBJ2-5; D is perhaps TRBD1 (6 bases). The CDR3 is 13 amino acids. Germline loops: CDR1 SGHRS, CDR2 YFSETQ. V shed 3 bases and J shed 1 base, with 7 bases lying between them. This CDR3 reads CASSWTVQETQYF. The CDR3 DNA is TGCGCCAGCAGCTGGACAGTCCAAGAGACCCAGTACTTC. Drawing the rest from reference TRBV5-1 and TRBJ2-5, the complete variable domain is KAGVTQTPRYLIKTRGQQVTLSCSPISGHRSVSWYQQTPGQGLQFLFEYFSETQRNKGNFPGRFSGRQFSNSRSEMNVSTLELGDSALYLCASSWTVQETQYFGPGTRLLVL.

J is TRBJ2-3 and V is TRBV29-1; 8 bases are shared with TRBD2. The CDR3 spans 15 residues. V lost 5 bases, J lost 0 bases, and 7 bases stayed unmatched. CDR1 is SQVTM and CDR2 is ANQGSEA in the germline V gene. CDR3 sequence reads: CSVSTSGASTDTQYF. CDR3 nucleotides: TGCAGCGTTTCCACTAGCGGAGCTAGCACAGATACGCAGTATTTT.

CDR3 in amino acids: CASVGTSDGTQYF. The CDR3 bases are TGTGCCAGTGTTGGGACTAGCGACGGGACCCAGTACTTC. The chain employs TRBV25-1 and TRBJ2-5; TRBD2 matches at 10 bases. The V and J ends lost 9 bases and 7 bases, in that order; junction bases with no gene match: 8. The CDR3 is 13 residues long. Per the germline V gene, CDR1 is MGHDK and CDR2 is SYGVNS.

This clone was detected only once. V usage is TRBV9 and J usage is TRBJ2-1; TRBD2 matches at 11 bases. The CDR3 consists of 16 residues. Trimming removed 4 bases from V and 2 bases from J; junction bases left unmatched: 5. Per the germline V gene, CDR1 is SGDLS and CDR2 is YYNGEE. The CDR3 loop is CASSTGLAATYNEQFF. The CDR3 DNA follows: TGTGCCAGCAGCACGGGACTAGCGGCCACCTACAATGAGCAGTTCTTC.

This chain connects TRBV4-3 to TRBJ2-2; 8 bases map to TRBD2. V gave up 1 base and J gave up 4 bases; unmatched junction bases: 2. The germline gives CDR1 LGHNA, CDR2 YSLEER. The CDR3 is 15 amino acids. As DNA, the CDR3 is TGCGCCAGCAGCCAAGCTAGCGGGCCCACCGGGGAGCTGTTTTTT. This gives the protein CASSQASGPTGELFF.

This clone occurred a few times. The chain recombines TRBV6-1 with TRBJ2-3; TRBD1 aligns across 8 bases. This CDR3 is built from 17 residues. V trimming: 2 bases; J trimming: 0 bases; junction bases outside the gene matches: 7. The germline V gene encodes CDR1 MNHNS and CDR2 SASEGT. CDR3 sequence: CASSEPRTGRSTDTQYF. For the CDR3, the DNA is TGTGCCAGCAGTGAACCTCGGACAGGGAGAAGCACAGATACGCAGTATTTT.

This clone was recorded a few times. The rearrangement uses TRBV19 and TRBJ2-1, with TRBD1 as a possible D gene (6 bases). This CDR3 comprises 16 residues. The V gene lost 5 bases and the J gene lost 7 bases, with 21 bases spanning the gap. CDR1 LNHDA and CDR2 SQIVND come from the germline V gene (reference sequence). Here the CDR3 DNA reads TGTGCCAGTAGTGAAGAACCGGGACATCGGATAAATGAGCAGTTCTTC. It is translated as CASSEEPGHRINEQFF.

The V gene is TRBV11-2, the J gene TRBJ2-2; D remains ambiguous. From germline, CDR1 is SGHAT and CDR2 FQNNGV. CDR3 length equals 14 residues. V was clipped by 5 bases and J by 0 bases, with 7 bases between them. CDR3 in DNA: TGTGCCAGCAGCCCCCCTACGAACACCGGGGAGCTGTTTTTT. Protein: CASSPPTNTGELFF.

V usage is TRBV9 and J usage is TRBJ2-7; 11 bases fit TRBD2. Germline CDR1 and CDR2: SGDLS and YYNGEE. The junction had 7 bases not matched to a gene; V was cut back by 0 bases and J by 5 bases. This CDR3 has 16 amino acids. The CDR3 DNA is TGTGCCAGCAGCGTAGCTCCAGGACTAGCGGGCGACGAGCAGTACTTC. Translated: CASSVAPGLAGDEQYF.

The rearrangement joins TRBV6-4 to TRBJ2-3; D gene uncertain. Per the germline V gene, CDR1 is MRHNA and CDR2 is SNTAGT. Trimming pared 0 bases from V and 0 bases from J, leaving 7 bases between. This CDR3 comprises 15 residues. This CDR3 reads CASSDSEGSTDTQYF. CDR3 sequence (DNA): TGTGCCAGCAGTGACTCTGAAGGAAGCACAGATACGCAGTATTTT.

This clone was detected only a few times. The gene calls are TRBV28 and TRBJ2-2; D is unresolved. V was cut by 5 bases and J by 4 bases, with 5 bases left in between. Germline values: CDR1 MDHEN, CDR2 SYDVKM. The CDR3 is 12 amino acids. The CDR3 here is CASSPSTGELFF. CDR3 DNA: TGTGCCAGCAGTCCTTCCACCGGGGAGCTGTTTTTT.

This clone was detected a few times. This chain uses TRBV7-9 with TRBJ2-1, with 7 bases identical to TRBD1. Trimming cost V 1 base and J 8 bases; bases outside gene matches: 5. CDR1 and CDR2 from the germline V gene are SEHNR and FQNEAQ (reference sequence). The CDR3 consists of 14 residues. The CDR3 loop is CASSLDRQGDEQFF. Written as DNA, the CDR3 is TGTGCCAGCAGCTTAGACCGACAGGGAGATGAGCAGTTCTTC.

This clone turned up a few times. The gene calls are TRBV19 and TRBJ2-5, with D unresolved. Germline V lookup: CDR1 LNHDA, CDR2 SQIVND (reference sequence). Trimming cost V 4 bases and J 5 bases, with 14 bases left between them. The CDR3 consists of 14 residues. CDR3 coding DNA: TGTGCCAGTAGTACAAGACGTAAGGCGGAGACCCAGTACTTC. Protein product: CASSTRRKAETQYF.

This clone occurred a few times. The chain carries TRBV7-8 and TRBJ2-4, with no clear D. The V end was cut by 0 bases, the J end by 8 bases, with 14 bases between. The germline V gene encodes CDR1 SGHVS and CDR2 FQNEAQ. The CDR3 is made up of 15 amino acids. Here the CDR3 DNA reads TGTGCCAGCAGCTTAGCTGGGGTCCAAACCCACATTCAGTACTTC. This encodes CASSLAGVQTHIQYF.